The T cell receptor (beta chain) described here comes from a study of T cells in Graves' hyperthyroidism and ophthalmopathy. V dropped 1 base and J dropped 3 bases, with 13 bases sitting between them. Germline-derived CDR1 and CDR2 are KGHSH and LQKENI. The length of the CDR3 is 16 residues. Amplification of TCR beta CDR3 regions was performed using RNA transcripts as template. HTBI primers were used for first-round RT-PCR of the TCR CDR3. Each CDR3 protein is one row after TCRdb ran MiXCR on the multiplex PCR reads. The sample includes about 460,000 distinct CDR3 sequences, approximately 23% seen only once; the top ten take roughly 49%.

The sequencing sample was made of blood. This rearrangement joins TRBV18 to TRBJ2-1; D gene uncertain. The clonotype comes from a woman aged 70-85 years with Graves' ophthalmopathy. The CDR3 sequence is CASSPLPVGDYNEQFF. DNA for the CDR3: TGTGCCAGCTCACCACTTCCAGTTGGCGACTACAATGAGCAGTTCTTC.